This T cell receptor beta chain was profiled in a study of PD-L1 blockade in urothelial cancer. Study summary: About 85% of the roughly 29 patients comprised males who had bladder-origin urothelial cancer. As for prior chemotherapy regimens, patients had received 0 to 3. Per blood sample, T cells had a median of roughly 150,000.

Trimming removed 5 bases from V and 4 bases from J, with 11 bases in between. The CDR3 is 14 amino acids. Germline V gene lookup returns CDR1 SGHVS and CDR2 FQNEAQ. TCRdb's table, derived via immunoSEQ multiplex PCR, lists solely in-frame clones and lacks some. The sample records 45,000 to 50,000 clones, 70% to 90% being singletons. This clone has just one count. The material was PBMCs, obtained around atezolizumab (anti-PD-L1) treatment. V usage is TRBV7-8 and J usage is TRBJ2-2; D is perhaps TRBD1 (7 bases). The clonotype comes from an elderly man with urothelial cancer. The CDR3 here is CASSPGGSTGELFF. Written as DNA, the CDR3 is TGTGCCAGCAGCCCAGGGGGGTCCACCGGGGAGCTGTTTTTT.